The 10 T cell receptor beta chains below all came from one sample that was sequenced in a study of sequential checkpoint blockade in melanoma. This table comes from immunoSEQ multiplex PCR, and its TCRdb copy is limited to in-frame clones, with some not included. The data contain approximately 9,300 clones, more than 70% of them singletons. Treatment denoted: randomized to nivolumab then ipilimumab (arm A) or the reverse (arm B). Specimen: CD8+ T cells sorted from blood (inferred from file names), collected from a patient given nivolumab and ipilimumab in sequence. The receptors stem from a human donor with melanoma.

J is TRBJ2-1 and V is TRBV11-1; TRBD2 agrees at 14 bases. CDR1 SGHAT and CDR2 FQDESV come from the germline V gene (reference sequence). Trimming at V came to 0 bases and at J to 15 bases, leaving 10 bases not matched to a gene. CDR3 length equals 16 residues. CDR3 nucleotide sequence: TGTGCCAGCAGCTTAGCCCCCCCGACTAGCGGGAGGGCGGCGTTCTTC. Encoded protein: CASSLAPPTSGRAAFF.

CDR3 protein: CASSPVAGPEQFF. The CDR3 region has the DNA TGTGCCAGCAGCCCGGTAGCGGGGCCGGAGCAGTTCTTC. The V gene is TRBV7-9, the J gene TRBJ2-1, with 8 bases fitting TRBD2. The CDR3 has 13 amino acids. The V gene's germline CDR1 is SEHNR and CDR2 FQNEAQ (reference sequence). The junction had 7 bases not matched to a gene; V was cut back by 5 bases and J by 10 bases.

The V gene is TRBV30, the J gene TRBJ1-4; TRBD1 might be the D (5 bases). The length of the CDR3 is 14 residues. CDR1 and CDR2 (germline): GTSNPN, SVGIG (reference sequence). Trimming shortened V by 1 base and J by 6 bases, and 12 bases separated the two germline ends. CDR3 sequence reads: CAWSALDTYEKLFF. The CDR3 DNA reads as TGTGCCTGGAGTGCCTTGGACACCTATGAAAAACTGTTTTTT.

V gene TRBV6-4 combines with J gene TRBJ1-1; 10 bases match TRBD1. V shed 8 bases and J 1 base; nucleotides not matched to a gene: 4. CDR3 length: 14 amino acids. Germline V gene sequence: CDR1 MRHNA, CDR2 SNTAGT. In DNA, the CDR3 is TGTGCCAGCGGGACAGGGGAGGAGAACACTGAAGCTTTCTTT. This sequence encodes CASGTGEENTEAFF.

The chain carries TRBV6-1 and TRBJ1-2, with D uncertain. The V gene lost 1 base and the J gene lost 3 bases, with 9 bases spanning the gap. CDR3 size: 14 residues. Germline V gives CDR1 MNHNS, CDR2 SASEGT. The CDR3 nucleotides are TGTGCCAGCAGTGAAGGCAGCGACTACTATGGCTACACCTTC. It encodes CASSEGSDYYGYTF.

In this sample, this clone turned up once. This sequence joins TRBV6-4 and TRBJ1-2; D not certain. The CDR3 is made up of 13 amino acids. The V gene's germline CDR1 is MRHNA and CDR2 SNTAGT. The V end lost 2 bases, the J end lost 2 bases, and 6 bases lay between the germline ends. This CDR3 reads CASSDGENYGYTF. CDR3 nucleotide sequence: TGTGCCAGCAGTGACGGGGAGAACTATGGCTACACCTTC.

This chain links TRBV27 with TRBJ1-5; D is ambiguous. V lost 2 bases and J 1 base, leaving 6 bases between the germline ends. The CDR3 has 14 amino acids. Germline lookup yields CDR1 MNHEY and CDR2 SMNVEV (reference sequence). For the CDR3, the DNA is TGTGCCAGCAGTTTACTGACAAGCAATCAGCCCCAGCATTTT. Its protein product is CASSLLTSNQPQHF.

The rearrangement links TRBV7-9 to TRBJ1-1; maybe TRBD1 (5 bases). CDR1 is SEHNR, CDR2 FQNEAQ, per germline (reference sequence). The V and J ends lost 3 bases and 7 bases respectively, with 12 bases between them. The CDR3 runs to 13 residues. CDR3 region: CASSLGPVGEAFF. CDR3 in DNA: TGTGCCAGCAGCTTGGGGCCTGTGGGTGAAGCTTTCTTT. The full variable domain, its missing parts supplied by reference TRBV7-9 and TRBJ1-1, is DTGVSQNPRHKITKRGQNVTFRCDPISEHNRLYWYRQTLGQGPEFLTYFQNEAQLEKSRLLSDRFSAERPKGSFSTLEIQRTEQGDSAMYLCASSLGPVGEAFFGQGTRLTVV.

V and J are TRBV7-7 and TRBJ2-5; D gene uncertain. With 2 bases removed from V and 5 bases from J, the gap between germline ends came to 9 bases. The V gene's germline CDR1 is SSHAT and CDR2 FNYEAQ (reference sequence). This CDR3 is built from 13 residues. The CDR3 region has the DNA TGTGCCAGCAGCTTAACTACCGGCGAGACCCAGTACTTC. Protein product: CASSLTTGETQYF.

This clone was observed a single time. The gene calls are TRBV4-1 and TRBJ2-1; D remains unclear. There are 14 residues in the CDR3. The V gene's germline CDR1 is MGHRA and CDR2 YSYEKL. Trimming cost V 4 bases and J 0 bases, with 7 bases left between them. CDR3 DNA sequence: TGCGCCAGCAGCCGGCCGGGCTCCTACAATGAGCAGTTCTTC. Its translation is CASSRPGSYNEQFF.